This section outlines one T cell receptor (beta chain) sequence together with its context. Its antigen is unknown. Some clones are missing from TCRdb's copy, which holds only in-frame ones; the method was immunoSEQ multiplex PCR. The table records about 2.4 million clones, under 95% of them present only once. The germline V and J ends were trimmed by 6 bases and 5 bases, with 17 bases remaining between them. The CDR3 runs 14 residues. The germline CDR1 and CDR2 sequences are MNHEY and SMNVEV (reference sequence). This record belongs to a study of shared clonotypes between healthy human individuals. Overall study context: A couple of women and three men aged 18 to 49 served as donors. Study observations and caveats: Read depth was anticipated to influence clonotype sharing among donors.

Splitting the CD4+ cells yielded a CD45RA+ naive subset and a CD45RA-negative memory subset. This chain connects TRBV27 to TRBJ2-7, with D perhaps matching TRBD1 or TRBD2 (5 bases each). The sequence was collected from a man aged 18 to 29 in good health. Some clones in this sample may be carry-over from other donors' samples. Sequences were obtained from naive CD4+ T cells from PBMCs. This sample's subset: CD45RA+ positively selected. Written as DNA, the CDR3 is TGTGCCAGCAGCCCGGGACCTCTCAGCCACGAGCAGTACTTC. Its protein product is CASSPGPLSHEQYF.